This T cell receptor (beta chain) derives from a study of CD8 T cells in ankylosing spondylitis. This clonotype was counted a few times. Making use of molecular barcodes, quantitative 5'-RACE generated TCR beta libraries. Each CDR3 protein gets one entry after TCRdb re-called the 5' RACE reads with MiXCR. Of 150,000 or so distinct CDR3 sequences listed, under 35% are singletons. The CDR3 spans 14 residues. CDR1 LGHNA and CDR2 YSLEER come from the germline V gene. The germline V and J ends were trimmed by 1 base and 0 bases, with 5 bases remaining between them. The V gene is TRBV4-3, the J gene TRBJ2-3; D is uncertain. The clonotype originates from a male donor with ankylosing spondylitis. What was sequenced was synovial fluid, either unsorted or a sorted T cell fraction (not recorded which). The CDR3: CASSQVTSTDTQYF. CDR3 DNA: TGCGCCAGCAGCCAAGTTACAAGCACAGATACGCAGTATTTT.